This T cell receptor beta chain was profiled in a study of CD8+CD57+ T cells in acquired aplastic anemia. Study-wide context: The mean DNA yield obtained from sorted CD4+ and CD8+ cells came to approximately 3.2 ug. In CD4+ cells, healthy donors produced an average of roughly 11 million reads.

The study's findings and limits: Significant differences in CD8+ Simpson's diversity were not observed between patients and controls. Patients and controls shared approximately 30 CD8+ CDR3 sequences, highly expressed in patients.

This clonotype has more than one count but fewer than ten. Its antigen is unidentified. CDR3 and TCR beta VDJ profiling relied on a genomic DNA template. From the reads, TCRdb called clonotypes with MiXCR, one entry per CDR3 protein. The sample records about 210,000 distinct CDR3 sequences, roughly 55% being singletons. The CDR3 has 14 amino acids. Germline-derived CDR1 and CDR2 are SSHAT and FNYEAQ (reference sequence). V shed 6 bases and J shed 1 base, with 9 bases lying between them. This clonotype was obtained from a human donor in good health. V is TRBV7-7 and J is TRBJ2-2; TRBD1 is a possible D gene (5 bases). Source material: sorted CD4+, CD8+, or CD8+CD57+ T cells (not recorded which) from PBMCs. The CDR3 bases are TGTGCCAGCAGGGACACAGGGAACACCGGGGAGCTGTTTTTT. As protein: CASRDTGNTGELFF.